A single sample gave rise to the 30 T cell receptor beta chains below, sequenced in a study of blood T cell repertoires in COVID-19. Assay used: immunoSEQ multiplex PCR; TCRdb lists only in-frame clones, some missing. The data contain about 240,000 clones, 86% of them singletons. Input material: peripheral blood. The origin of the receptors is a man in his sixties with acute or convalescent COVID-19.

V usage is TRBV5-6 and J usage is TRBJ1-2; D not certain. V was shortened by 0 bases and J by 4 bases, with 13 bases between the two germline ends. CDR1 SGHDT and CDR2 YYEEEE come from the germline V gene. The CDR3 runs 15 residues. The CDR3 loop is CASSLVTPTPYGYTF. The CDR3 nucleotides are TGTGCCAGCAGCTTGGTTACTCCTACCCCCTATGGCTACACCTTC.

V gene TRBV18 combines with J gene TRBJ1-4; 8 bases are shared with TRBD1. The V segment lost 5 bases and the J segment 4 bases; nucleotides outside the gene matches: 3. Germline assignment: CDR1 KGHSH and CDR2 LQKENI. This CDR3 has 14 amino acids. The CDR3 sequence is CASSSQGDNEKLFF. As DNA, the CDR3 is TGTGCCAGCTCATCACAGGGGGATAATGAAAAACTGTTTTTT.

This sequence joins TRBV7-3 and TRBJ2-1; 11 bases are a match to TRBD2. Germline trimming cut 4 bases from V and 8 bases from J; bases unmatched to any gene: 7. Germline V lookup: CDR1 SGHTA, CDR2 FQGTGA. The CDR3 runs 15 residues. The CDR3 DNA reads TGTGCCAGCAGCTCCGAACTAGCGGGAGTGCATGAGCAGTTCTTC. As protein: CASSSELAGVHEQFF.

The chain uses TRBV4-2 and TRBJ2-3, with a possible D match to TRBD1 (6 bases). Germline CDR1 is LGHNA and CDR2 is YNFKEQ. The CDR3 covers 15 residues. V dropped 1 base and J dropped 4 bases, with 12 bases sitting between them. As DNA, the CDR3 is TGTGCCAGCAGCCAAGGGACAGAGATCTCAGATACGCAGTATTTT. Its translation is CASSQGTEISDTQYF.

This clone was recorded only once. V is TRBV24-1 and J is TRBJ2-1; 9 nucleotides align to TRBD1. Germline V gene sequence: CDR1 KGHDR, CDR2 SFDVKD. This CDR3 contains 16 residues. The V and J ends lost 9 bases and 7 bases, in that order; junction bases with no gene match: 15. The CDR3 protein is CATGGTGGRGGNEQFF. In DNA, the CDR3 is TGTGCCACCGGGGGCACAGGGGGCCGGGGAGGTAATGAGCAGTTCTTC.

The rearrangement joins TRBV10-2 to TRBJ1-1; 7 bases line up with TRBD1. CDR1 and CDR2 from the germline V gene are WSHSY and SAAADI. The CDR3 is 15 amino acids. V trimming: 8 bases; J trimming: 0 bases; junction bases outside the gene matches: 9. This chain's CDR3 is CASRTDRSMNTEAFF. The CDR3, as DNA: TGCGCCAGCCGAACGGACAGGAGCATGAACACTGAAGCTTTCTTT.

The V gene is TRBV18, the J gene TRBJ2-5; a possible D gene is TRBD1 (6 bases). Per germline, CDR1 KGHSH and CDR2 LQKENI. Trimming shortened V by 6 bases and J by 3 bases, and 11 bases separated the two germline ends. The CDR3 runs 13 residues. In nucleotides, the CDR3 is TGTGCCAGCTCGCCGGACAGAAAAGAGACCCAGTACTTC. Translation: CASSPDRKETQYF. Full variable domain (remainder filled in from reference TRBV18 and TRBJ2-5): NAGVMQNPRHLVRRRGQEARLRCSPMKGHSHVYWYRQLPEEGLKFMVYLQKENIIDESGMPKERFSAEFPKEGPSILRIQQVVRGDSAAYFCASSPDRKETQYFGPGTRLLVL.

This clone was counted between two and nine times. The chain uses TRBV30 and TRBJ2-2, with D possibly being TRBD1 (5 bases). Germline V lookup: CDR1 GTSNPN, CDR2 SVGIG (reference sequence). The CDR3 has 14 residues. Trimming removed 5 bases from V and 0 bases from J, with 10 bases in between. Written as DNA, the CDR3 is TGTGCCTGGCTCCAGGGTACGAACACCGGGGAGCTGTTTTTT. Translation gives CAWLQGTNTGELFF.

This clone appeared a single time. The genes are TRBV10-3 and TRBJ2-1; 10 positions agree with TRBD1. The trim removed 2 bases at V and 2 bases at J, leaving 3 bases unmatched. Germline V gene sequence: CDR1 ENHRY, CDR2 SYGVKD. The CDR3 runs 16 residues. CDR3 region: CAISERDRGPYNEQFF. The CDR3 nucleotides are TGTGCCATCAGTGAGAGGGACAGGGGTCCCTACAATGAGCAGTTCTTC.

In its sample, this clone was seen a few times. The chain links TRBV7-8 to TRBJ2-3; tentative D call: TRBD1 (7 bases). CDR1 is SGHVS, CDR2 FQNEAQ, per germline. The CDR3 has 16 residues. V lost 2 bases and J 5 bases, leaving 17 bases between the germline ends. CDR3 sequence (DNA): TGTGCCAGCAGCTTATTGGGCTCGCAGGGGGGAGATACGCAGTATTTT. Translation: CASSLLGSQGGDTQYF.

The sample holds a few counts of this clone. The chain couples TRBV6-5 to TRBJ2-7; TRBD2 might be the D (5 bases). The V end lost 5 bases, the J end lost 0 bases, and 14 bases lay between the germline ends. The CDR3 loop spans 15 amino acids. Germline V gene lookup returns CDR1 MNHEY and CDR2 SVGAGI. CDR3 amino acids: CASSPPAEISYEQYF. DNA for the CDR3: TGTGCCAGCAGTCCCCCAGCGGAGATCTCCTACGAGCAGTACTTC.

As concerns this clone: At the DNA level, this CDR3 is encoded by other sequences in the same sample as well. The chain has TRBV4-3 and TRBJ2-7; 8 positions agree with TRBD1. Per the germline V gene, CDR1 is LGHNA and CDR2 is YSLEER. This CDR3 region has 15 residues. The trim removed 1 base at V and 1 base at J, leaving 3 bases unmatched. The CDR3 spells CASSQVRTGSYEQYF. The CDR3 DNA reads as TGCGCCAGCAGCCAAGTACGGACAGGGTCCTACGAGCAGTACTTC.

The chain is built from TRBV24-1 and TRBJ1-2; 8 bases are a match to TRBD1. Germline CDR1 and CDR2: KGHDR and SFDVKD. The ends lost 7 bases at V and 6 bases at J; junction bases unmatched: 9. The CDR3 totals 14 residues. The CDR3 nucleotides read TGTGCCACCAGCGACCCGGGACAGGTACATGGCTACACCTTC. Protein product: CATSDPGQVHGYTF.

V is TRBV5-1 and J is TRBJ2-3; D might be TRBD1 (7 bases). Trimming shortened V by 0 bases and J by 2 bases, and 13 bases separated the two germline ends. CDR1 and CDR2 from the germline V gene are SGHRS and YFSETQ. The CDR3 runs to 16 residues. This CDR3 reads CASSLEGRGVTDTQYF. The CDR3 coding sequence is TGCGCCAGCAGCTTGGAGGGCAGGGGGGTCACAGATACGCAGTATTTT.

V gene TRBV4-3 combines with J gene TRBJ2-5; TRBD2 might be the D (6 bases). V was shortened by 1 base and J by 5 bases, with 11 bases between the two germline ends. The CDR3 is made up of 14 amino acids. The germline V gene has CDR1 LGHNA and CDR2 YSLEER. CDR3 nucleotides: TGCGCCAGCAGCCAAGTTTGGGGGGTTGAGACCCAGTACTTC. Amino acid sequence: CASSQVWGVETQYF.

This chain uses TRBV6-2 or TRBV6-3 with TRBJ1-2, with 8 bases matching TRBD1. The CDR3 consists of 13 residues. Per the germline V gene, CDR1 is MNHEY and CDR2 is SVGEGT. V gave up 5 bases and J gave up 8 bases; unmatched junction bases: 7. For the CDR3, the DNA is TGTGCCAGCAGTCCCCCCTACAGGGGGGGCTACACCTTC. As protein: CASSPPYRGGYTF.

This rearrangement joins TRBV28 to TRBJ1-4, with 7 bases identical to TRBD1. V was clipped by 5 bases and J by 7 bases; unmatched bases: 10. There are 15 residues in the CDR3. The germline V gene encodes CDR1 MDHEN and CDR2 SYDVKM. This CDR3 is CASSTGTDFSEKLFF. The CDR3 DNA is TGTGCCAGCAGTACCGGGACAGACTTCTCTGAAAAACTGTTTTTT.

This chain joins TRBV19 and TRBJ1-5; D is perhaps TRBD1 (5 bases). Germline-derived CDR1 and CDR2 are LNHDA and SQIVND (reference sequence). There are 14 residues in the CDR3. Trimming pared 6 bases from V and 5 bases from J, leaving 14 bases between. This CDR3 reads CASRGQGYDQPQHF. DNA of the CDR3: TGTGCCAGTAGGGGGCAGGGATATGATCAGCCCCAGCATTTT.

The CDR3 spells CASSYSRTIIQETQYF. The CDR3 DNA reads as TGTGCCAGCAGTTACTCGAGGACTATCATCCAAGAGACCCAGTACTTC. The chain links TRBV6-5 to TRBJ2-5; tentatively, D is TRBD2 (6 bases). V was cut by 0 bases and J by 1 base, with 12 bases left in between. The germline V gene encodes CDR1 MNHEY and CDR2 SVGAGI. The CDR3 is 16 residues long.

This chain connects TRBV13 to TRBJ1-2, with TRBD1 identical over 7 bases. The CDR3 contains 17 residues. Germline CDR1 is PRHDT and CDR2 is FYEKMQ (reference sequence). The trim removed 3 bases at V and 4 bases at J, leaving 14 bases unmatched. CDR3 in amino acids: CASSFADREAGAYGYTF. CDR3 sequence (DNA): TGTGCCAGCAGCTTCGCCGACAGGGAGGCTGGAGCCTATGGCTACACCTTC.

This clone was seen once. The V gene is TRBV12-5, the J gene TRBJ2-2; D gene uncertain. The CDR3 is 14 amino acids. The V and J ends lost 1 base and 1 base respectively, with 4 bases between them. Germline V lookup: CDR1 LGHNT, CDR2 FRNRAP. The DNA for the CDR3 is TGTGCTAGTGGTTTGGGGAGGAACACCGGGGAGCTGTTTTTT. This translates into CASGLGRNTGELFF.

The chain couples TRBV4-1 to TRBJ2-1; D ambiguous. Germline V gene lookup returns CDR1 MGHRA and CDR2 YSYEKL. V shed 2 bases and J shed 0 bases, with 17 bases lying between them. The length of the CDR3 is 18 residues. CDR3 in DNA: TGCGCCAGCAGCCAATCGCCCTTCAGGCGTACCTCCTACAATGAGCAGTTCTTC. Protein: CASSQSPFRRTSYNEQFF.

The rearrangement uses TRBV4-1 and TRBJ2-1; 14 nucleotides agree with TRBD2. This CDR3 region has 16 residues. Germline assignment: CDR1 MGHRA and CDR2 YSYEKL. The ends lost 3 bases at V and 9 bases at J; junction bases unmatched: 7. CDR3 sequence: CASSHPGTSGSSEQFF. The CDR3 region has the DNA TGCGCCAGCAGCCATCCCGGGACTAGCGGGAGTAGTGAGCAGTTCTTC.

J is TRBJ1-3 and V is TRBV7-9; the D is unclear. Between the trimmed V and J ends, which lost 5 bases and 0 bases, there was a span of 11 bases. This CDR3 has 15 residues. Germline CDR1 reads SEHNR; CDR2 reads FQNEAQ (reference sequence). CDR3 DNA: TGTGCCAGCAGCCTCAGCGTTTACTCTGGAAACACCATATATTTT. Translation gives CASSLSVYSGNTIYF. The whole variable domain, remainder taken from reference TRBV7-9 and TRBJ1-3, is DTGVSQNPRHKITKRGQNVTFRCDPISEHNRLYWYRQTLGQGPEFLTYFQNEAQLEKSRLLSDRFSAERPKGSFSTLEIQRTEQGDSAMYLCASSLSVYSGNTIYFGEGSWLTVV.

CDR3 sequence: CASSPDRDHEQYF. The CDR3 DNA reads as TGTGCCAGCTCGCCGGACAGGGACCACGAGCAGTACTTC. The chain employs TRBV18 and TRBJ2-7; 8 bases are a match to TRBD1. This CDR3 contains 13 residues. The J segment lost 5 bases and the V segment lost 6 bases, leaving 6 bases of the junction unmatched. Germline V lookup: CDR1 KGHSH, CDR2 LQKENI. Full variable domain (remainder filled in from reference TRBV18 and TRBJ2-7): NAGVMQNPRHLVRRRGQEARLRCSPMKGHSHVYWYRQLPEEGLKFMVYLQKENIIDESGMPKERFSAEFPKEGPSILRIQQVVRGDSAAYFCASSPDRDHEQYFGPGTRLTVT.

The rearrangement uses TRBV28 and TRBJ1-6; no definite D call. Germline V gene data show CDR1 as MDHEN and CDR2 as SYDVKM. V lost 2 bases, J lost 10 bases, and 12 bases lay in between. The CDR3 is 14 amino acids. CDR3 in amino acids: CASSLGPGASPLHF. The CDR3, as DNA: TGTGCCAGCAGTTTAGGTCCGGGTGCCTCACCCCTCCACTTT.

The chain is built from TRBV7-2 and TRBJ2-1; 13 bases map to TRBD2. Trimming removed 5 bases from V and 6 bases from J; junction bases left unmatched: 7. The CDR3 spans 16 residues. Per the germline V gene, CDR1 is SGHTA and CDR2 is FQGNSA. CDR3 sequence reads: CASSQPGLAGANEQFF. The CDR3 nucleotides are TGTGCCAGCAGCCAGCCCGGACTAGCGGGAGCCAATGAGCAGTTCTTC.

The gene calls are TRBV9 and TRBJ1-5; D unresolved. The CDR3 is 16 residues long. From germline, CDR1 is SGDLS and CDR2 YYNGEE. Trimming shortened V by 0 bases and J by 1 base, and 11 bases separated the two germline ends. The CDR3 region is CASSVGGLQSNQPQHF. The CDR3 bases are TGTGCCAGCAGCGTAGGCGGGCTTCAGAGCAATCAGCCCCAGCATTTT.

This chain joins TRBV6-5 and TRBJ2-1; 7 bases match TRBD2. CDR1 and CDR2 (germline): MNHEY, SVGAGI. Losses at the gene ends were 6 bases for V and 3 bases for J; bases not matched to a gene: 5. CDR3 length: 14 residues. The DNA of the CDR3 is TGTGCCAGCAGCCAGAGGGACTACTACAATGAGCAGTTCTTC. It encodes CASSQRDYYNEQFF.

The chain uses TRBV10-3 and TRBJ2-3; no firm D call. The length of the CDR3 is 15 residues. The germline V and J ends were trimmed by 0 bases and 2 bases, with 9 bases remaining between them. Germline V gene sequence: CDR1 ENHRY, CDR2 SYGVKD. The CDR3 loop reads CAISESTFPTDTQYF. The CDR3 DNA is TGTGCCATCAGTGAGTCGACATTTCCCACAGATACGCAGTATTTT.